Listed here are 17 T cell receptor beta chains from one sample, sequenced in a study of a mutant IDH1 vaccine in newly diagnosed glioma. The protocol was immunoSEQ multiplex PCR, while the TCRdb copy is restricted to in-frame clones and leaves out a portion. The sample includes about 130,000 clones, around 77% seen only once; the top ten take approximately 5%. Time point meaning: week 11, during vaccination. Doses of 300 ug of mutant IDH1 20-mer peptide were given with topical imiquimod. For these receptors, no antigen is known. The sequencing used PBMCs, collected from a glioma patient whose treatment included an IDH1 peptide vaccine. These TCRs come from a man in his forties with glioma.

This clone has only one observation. The CDR3 is CASSQVQRGGRGETQYF. In DNA, the CDR3 is TGTGCCAGCAGCCAAGTGCAGCGGGGGGGCCGGGGGGAGACCCAGTACTTC. The chain has TRBV4-2 and TRBJ2-5, with TRBD2 matching over 10 bases. This CDR3 region has 17 residues. Germline assignment: CDR1 LGHNA and CDR2 YNFKEQ. The ends lost 1 base at V and 5 bases at J; junction bases unmatched: 10.

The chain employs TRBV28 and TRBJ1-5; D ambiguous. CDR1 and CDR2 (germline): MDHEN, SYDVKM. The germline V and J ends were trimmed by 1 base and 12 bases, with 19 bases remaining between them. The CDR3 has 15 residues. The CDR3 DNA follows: TGTGCCAGCAGTTTATCAACTACCTCCCCTGGGCGCCAGCATTTT. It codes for CASSLSTTSPGRQHF.

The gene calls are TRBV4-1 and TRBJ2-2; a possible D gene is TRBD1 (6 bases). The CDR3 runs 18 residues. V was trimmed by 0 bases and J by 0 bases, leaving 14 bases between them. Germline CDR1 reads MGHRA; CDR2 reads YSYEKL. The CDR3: CASSQDGVGTSNTGELFF. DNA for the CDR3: TGCGCCAGCAGCCAAGATGGGGTTGGGACATCGAACACCGGGGAGCTGTTTTTT.

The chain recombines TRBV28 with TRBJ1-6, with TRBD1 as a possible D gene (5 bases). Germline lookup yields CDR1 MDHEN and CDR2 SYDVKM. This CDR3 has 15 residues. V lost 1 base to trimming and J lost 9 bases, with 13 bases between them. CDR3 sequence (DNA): TGTGCCAGCAGTTTATTAGGGCAGGGTGGTTCACCCCTCCACTTT. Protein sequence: CASSLLGQGGSPLHF. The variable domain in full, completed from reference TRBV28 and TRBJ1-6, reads DVKVTQSSRYLVKRTGEKVFLECVQDMDHENMFWYRQDPGLGLRLIYFSYDVKMKEKGDIPEGYSVSREKKERFSLILESASTNQTSMYLCASSLLGQGGSPLHFGNGTRLTVT.

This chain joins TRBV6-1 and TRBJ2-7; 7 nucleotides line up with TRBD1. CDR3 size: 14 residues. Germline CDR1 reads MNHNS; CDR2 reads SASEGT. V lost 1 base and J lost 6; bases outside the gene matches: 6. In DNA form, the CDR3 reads TGTGCCAGCAGTGAAGGCCAGGGGGTCCGCGAGCAGTACTTC. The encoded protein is CASSEGQGVREQYF.

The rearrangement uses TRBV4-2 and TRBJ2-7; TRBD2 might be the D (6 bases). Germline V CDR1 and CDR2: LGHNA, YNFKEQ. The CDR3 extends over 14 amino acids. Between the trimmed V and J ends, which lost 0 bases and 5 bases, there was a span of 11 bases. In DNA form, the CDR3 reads TGTGCCAGCAGCCAAGATCCCAGGGAGGACGAGCAGTACTTC. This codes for CASSQDPREDEQYF.

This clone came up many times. This CDR3 is CASSPASGGTYQETQYF. Written as DNA, the CDR3 is TGTGCCAGCAGCCCCGCTAGCGGGGGGACGTACCAAGAGACCCAGTACTTC. The V call is TRBV7-6, the J call TRBJ2-5; 11 bases are shared with TRBD2. This CDR3 is 17 amino acids long. Germline CDR1 and CDR2: SGHVS and FNYEAQ. V lost 5 bases and J lost 0; bases outside the gene matches: 8.

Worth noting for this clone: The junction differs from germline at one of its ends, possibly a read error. The DNA for the CDR3 is TGTGCCAGCAGCATAGCTCCTAAGTTAGTGGGGGCCCGGAAAAATGAGCAGTTCTTC. It yields the protein CASSIAPKLVGARKNEQFF. The genes are TRBV7-8 and TRBJ2-1; D might be TRBD1 (6 bases). Germline V lookup: CDR1 SGHVS, CDR2 FQNEAQ. CDR3 size: 19 residues.

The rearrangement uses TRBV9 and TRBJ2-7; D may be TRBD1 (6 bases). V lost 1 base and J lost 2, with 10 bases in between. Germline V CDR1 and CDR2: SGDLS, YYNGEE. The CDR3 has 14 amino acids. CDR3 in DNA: TGTGCCAGCAGCGTACATGGGACACCCTACGAGCAGTACTTC. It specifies CASSVHGTPYEQYF.

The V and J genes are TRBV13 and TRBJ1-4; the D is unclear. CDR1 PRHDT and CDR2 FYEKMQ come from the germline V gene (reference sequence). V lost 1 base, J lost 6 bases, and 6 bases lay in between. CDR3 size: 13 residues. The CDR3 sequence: CASSLALHEKLFF. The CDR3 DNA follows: TGTGCCAGCAGCTTAGCCTTACATGAAAAACTGTTTTTT.

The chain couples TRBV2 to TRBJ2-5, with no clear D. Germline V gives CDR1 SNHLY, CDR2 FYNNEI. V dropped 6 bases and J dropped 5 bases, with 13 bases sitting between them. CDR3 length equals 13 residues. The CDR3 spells CASRAQQRETQYF. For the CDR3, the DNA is TGTGCCAGCAGGGCACAACAACGGGAGACCCAGTACTTC.

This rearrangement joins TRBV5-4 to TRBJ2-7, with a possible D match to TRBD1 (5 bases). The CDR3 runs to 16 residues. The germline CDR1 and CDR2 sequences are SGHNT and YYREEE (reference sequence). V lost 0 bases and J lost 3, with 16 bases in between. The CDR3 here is CASSLGVGVNFYEQYF. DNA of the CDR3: TGTGCCAGCAGCTTGGGGGTAGGGGTAAATTTCTACGAGCAGTACTTC.

CDR3 bases: TGTGCCAGCAGCGCCTCGGGACAGGGTATCTATGGCTACACCTTC. Its protein is CASSASGQGIYGYTF. The V and J genes are TRBV7-9 and TRBJ1-2; TRBD1 aligns across 9 bases. Germline assignment: CDR1 SEHNR and CDR2 FQNEAQ (reference sequence). Trimming took 5 bases from V and 4 from J; bases not matched to a gene: 8. There are 15 residues in the CDR3.

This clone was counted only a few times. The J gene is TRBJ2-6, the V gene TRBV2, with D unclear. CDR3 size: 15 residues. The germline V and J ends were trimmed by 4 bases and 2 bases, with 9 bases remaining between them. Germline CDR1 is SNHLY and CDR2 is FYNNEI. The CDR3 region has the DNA TGTGCCAGCAGTGGTATGGGAACTGGGGCCAACGTCCTGACTTTC. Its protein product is CASSGMGTGANVLTF.

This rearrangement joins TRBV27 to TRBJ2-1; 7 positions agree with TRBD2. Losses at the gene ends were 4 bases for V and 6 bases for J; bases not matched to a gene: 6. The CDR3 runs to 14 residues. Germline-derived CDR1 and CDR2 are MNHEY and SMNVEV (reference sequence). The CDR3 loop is CASSSRSGGNEQFF. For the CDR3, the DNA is TGTGCCAGCAGTTCCCGCTCGGGGGGCAATGAGCAGTTCTTC.

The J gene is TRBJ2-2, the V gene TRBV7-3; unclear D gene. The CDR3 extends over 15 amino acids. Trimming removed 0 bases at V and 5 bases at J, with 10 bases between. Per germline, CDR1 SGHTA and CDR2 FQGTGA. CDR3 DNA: TGTGCCAGCAGCTTAACGGTCCGAGGAACCGGGGAGCTGTTTTTT. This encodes CASSLTVRGTGELFF.

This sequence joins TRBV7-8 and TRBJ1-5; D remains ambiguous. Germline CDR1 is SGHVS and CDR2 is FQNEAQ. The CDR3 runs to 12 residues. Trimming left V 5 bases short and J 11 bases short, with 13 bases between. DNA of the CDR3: TGTGCCAGCAGCACCGGACTCGAGTCCCAGCATTTT. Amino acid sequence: CASSTGLESQHF. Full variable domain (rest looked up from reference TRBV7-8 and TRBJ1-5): GAGVSQSPRYKVAKRGQDVALRCDPISGHVSLFWYQQALGQGPEFLTYFQNEAQLDKSGLPSDRFFAERPEGSVSTLKIQRTQQEDSAVYLCASSTGLESQHFGDGTRLSIL.